The 32 T cell receptor beta chains listed next were all sequenced from one sample in a study of blood T cell repertoires in COVID-19. Repertoires were generated with immunoSEQ multiplex PCR, while TCRdb's copy carries only in-frame clones and drops some. The sample carries roughly 150,000 clones, roughly 81% recorded once. Material for sequencing was peripheral blood. The receptors come from a woman of 80 years or more with COVID-19, enrolled during active disease.

The CDR3 sequence: CASSLGRQAAVYEQYF. CDR3 nucleotides: TGTGCCAGCAGCTTGGGCAGACAGGCTGCTGTCTACGAGCAGTACTTC. J is TRBJ2-7 and V is TRBV5-4; the D gene is possibly TRBD1 (6 bases). V was clipped by 0 bases and J by 3 bases, with 16 bases between them. The CDR3 contains 16 residues. CDR1 SGHNT and CDR2 YYREEE come from the germline V gene (reference sequence).

The V call is TRBV27, the J call TRBJ2-7; 7 positions agree with TRBD1. Germline V gene data show CDR1 as MNHEY and CDR2 as SMNVEV (reference sequence). CDR3 length: 14 amino acids. J was trimmed by 7 bases and V by 5 bases; bases with no gene match: 11. CDR3 in amino acids: CASSPWTGGAEQYF. The CDR3 DNA is TGTGCCAGCAGTCCCTGGACAGGTGGGGCTGAGCAGTACTTC.

On this clone: Other DNA sequences from this sample encode an identical CDR3 as well. The chain employs TRBV18 and TRBJ1-1, with unresolved D. Deletions cut 2 bases from V and 4 bases from J, with 8 bases between. This CDR3 comprises 13 residues. Germline loops: CDR1 KGHSH, CDR2 LQKENI. The CDR3 loop is CASSPGEGTEAFF. The CDR3, as DNA: TGTGCCAGCTCACCAGGGGAGGGCACTGAAGCTTTCTTT.

The chain uses TRBV2 and TRBJ2-7; 8 bases agree with TRBD2. The V gene's germline CDR1 is SNHLY and CDR2 FYNNEI. The CDR3 spans 14 residues. Losses at the gene ends were 7 bases for V and 7 bases for J; bases not matched to a gene: 12. In nucleotides, the CDR3 is TGTGCCAGCACCGGGGGGGAGGGAGGTTATGAGCAGTACTTC. It translates to CASTGGEGGYEQYF. Full variable domain (remainder filled in from reference TRBV2 and TRBJ2-7): EPEVTQTPSHQVTQMGQEVILRCVPISNHLYFYWYRQILGQKVEFLVSFYNNEISEKSEIFDDQFSVERPDGSNFTLKIRSTKLEDSAMYFCASTGGEGGYEQYFGPGTRLTVT.

This clone has just a few counts. The rearrangement links TRBV27 to TRBJ2-3; D unresolved. Trimming took 8 bases from V and 5 from J, leaving 8 bases between them. The CDR3 covers 11 residues. Germline CDR1 and CDR2: MNHEY and SMNVEV (reference sequence). DNA of the CDR3: TGTGCCAGCCGACATTTAGATACGCAGTATTTT. Translating gives CASRHLDTQYF.

The genes are TRBV19 and TRBJ1-5; TRBD1 matches 9 bases. Trimming at V came to 9 bases and at J to 6 bases, leaving 6 bases not matched to a gene. Germline-derived CDR1 and CDR2 are LNHDA and SQIVND (reference sequence). The CDR3 totals 13 residues. The CDR3 nucleotides read TGTGCCAGCCGGACAGGGGATAGTCAGCCCCAGCATTTT. Protein product: CASRTGDSQPQHF.

This chain joins TRBV7-3 and TRBJ2-3, with 7 nucleotides matching TRBD2. Germline V gene lookup returns CDR1 SGHTA and CDR2 FQGTGA. The CDR3 is 14 residues long. V was clipped by 2 bases and J by 2 bases; unmatched bases: 1. The CDR3, as DNA: TGTGCCAGCAGCTTACTAGCGGACACAGATACGCAGTATTTT. Translating gives CASSLLADTDTQYF.

The gene calls are TRBV28 and TRBJ2-3; 13 bases fit TRBD2. This CDR3 contains 14 residues. CDR1 is MDHEN and CDR2 is SYDVKM in the germline V gene. Trimming cost V 9 bases and J 6 bases; bases outside gene matches: 6. CDR3 protein: CASGLAGVGDTQYF. Here the CDR3 DNA reads TGTGCCAGTGGACTAGCGGGAGTCGGTGATACGCAGTATTTT.

The chain has TRBV27 and TRBJ2-7; 9 bases map to TRBD1. The V gene's germline CDR1 is MNHEY and CDR2 SMNVEV (reference sequence). The CDR3 contains 15 residues. V trimming: 5 bases; J trimming: 4 bases; junction bases outside the gene matches: 9. Here the CDR3 DNA reads TGTGCCAGCAGTCGGGACAGGGTAAGGGTGTACGAGCAGTACTTC. Residues: CASSRDRVRVYEQYF.

The genes are TRBV6-5 and TRBJ1-2; 8 positions agree with TRBD1. V was clipped by 6 bases and J by 3 bases; unmatched bases: 6. Germline V gene data show CDR1 as MNHEY and CDR2 as SVGAGI. This CDR3 spans 14 amino acids. The CDR3 sequence: CASSLQGADYGYTF. CDR3 bases: TGTGCCAGCAGCCTTCAGGGGGCGGACTATGGCTACACCTTC.

The count of this clone is one. The chain couples TRBV2 to TRBJ2-4, with D tentatively TRBD1 (6 bases). CDR3 length: 16 amino acids. CDR1 is SNHLY and CDR2 is FYNNEI in the germline V gene. The V and J ends lost 2 bases and 3 bases respectively, with 14 bases between them. CDR3 nucleotides: TGTGCCAGCAGTGAAAGGTGGGGGCGCGACAAAAACATTCAGTACTTC. Translating gives CASSERWGRDKNIQYF.

Concerning this clone itself: The same CDR3 also results from other DNA sequences found in this sample. The gene calls are TRBV5-1 and TRBJ2-5, with D hard to call. The CDR3 consists of 11 residues. Trimming shortened V by 3 bases and J by 2 bases, and 2 bases separated the two germline ends. CDR1 and CDR2 from the germline V gene are SGHRS and YFSETQ. The CDR3 is CASSSQETQYF. The CDR3 DNA follows: TGCGCCAGCAGCTCACAAGAGACCCAGTACTTC.

The genes are TRBV4-1 and TRBJ1-3; 7 nucleotides line up with TRBD1. CDR1 and CDR2 from the germline V gene are MGHRA and YSYEKL. The CDR3 is 15 amino acids. The V segment lost 4 bases and the J segment 2 bases; nucleotides outside the gene matches: 5. The CDR3 DNA reads TGCGCCAGCAGCCGGCCAGGGGGTCCTGGAAACACCATATATTTT. This codes for CASSRPGGPGNTIYF.

The rearrangement joins TRBV19 to TRBJ2-1, with TRBD2 matching over 7 bases. The CDR3 is made up of 16 amino acids. The V gene end was trimmed by 9 bases and the J gene end by 5 bases; junction bases not matched to a gene: 16. Looked up from germline, CDR1 is LNHDA and CDR2 is SQIVND (reference sequence). In nucleotides, the CDR3 is TGTGCCAGCTGCCAAAGGGGAGGGCCTTCTCACAATGAGCAGTTCTTC. It specifies CASCQRGGPSHNEQFF.

CDR3 loop: CASSITAGGLFF. In DNA, the CDR3 is TGTGCCAGTAGTATAACGGCGGGAGGGCTGTTTTTT. The chain carries TRBV19 and TRBJ2-2; 8 positions match TRBD2. This CDR3 spans 12 amino acids. Germline lookup yields CDR1 LNHDA and CDR2 SQIVND (reference sequence). V dropped 2 bases and J dropped 13; count of bases not matched to a gene: 3.

The genes are TRBV21-1 and TRBJ2-4; the table's D call TRBD1 went unverified against the DNA. TRBV21-1 is a listed pseudogene. The CDR3 has 17 residues. The CDR3 region has the DNA TGTGCCTGTGACCGGGACAGGGTTTCCCTAGCCAAAAACATTCAGTACTTC. Residues: CACDRDRVSLAKNIQYF.

The V and J genes are TRBV2 and TRBJ1-2, with D maybe TRBD1 (6 bases). V was pared by 6 bases and J by 8 bases, with 10 bases between. CDR1 and CDR2 (germline): SNHLY, FYNNEI. The CDR3 has 11 amino acids. In DNA form, the CDR3 reads TGTGCCAGCAGGACAGGCCCAGGCTACACCTTC. Its translation is CASRTGPGYTF.

V and J are TRBV9 and TRBJ2-1, with 8 positions matching TRBD2. Germline loops: CDR1 SGDLS, CDR2 YYNGEE. The J segment lost 9 bases and the V segment lost 0 bases, leaving 11 bases of the junction unmatched. CDR3 size: 16 residues. The CDR3 spells CASSVVPGGQKSEQFF. The CDR3 region has the DNA TGTGCCAGCAGCGTAGTACCGGGGGGGCAGAAGAGTGAGCAGTTCTTC.

This clone showed up just a few times. The chain links TRBV6-1 to TRBJ2-7; 10 positions match TRBD2. Unmatched junction bases numbered 3, after V lost 2 bases and J lost 8 bases. This CDR3 comprises 13 residues. The germline gives CDR1 MNHNS, CDR2 SASEGT. In DNA form, the CDR3 reads TGTGCCAGCAGTGAATCACTAGCGGGGAAGCAGTACTTC. Translating it yields CASSESLAGKQYF.

This clone was picked up one time. The chain links TRBV19 to TRBJ1-2; no clear D gene. CDR3 length: 12 amino acids. CDR1 is LNHDA, CDR2 SQIVND, per germline (reference sequence). V was trimmed by 8 bases and J by 4 bases, leaving 11 bases between them. Here the CDR3 reads CASGRSSYGYTF. CDR3 DNA sequence: TGTGCCAGTGGGCGATCTTCCTATGGCTACACCTTC.

CDR3: CASSRLFSGGSYEQYF. CDR3 coding DNA: TGTGCCAGCAGCCGCCTTTTCAGCGGGGGGTCCTACGAGCAGTACTTC. The V gene is TRBV3-1 (or the pseudogene TRBV3-2), the J gene TRBJ2-7; 9 bases match TRBD2. The J segment lost 1 base and the V segment lost 4 bases, leaving 8 bases of the junction unmatched. Looked up from germline, CDR1 is LGHDT and CDR2 is YNNKEL (reference sequence). This CDR3 region has 16 residues.

This clone was counted once. The chain recombines TRBV18 with TRBJ2-1, with 12 bases lining up with TRBD2. J was trimmed by 7 bases and V by 3 bases; bases with no gene match: 4. CDR1 KGHSH and CDR2 LQKENI come from the germline V gene. This CDR3 is built from 15 residues. The DNA for the CDR3 is TGTGCCAGCTCACCGGGACTAGCGGGCTCGAATGAGCAGTTCTTC. This translates into CASSPGLAGSNEQFF.

Only a few counts were recorded for this clone. V is TRBV12-3 or TRBV12-4 and J is TRBJ1-2; D unresolved. CDR3 length equals 13 residues. Between the trimmed V and J ends, which lost 5 bases and 4 bases, there was a span of 11 bases. This CDR3 reads CASSPRGFYGYTF. In DNA form, the CDR3 reads TGTGCCAGCAGTCCGCGAGGTTTCTATGGCTACACCTTC.

The CDR3 sequence: CASSLGLAGRSREQYF. The CDR3 region has the DNA TGCGCCAGCAGCTTGGGGCTAGCGGGACGAAGTCGCGAGCAGTACTTC. The J gene is TRBJ2-7, the V gene TRBV5-1; 9 nucleotides agree with TRBD2. Looked up from germline, CDR1 is SGHRS and CDR2 is YFSETQ. The CDR3 length is 16 residues. V shed 0 bases, J shed 6 bases, and the junction held 10 bases outside the gene matches.

The chain has TRBV11-2 and TRBJ2-7, with 9 bases lining up with TRBD1. The V segment lost 5 bases and the J segment 3 bases; nucleotides outside the gene matches: 5. The CDR3 length is 14 residues. CDR1 is SGHAT and CDR2 is FQNNGV in the germline V gene. CDR3 loop: CASSHDRGNYEQYF. DNA for the CDR3: TGTGCCAGCAGCCATGACAGGGGGAACTACGAGCAGTACTTC.

V and J are TRBV6-5 and TRBJ1-5; 8 nucleotides line up with TRBD1. With V trimmed by 6 bases and J by 2 bases, 3 bases remained unmatched. The CDR3 has 14 residues. Germline V gives CDR1 MNHEY, CDR2 SVGAGI. CDR3 DNA sequence: TGTGCCAGCAGACAGACAGGGGGCAATCAGCCCCAGCATTTT. Residues: CASRQTGGNQPQHF.

This chain joins TRBV9 and TRBJ2-1; D possibly corresponds to TRBD2 (5 bases). The V and J ends lost 3 bases and 3 bases respectively, with 16 bases between them. The CDR3 totals 16 residues. Germline values: CDR1 SGDLS, CDR2 YYNGEE. CDR3 in amino acids: CASSGDAAVSYNEQFF. In nucleotides, the CDR3 is TGTGCCAGCAGCGGGGATGCAGCGGTTAGCTACAATGAGCAGTTCTTC.

This clone appeared a single time. The CDR3, as DNA: TGTGCCAGCAGCCGGCTCGGTCTGGGAGAGGAGACCCAGTACTTC. The encoded protein is CASSRLGLGEETQYF. V usage is TRBV28 and J usage is TRBJ2-5, with D perhaps TRBD2 (5 bases). The V and J ends lost 6 bases and 5 bases respectively, with 19 bases between them. The CDR3 loop spans 15 amino acids. CDR1 and CDR2 (germline): MDHEN, SYDVKM. Filled out from reference TRBV28 and TRBJ2-5, the complete variable domain reads DVKVTQSSRYLVKRTGEKVFLECVQDMDHENMFWYRQDPGLGLRLIYFSYDVKMKEKGDIPEGYSVSREKKERFSLILESASTNQTSMYLCASSRLGLGEETQYFGPGTRLLVL.

The gene calls are TRBV7-2 and TRBJ1-1; D is ambiguous. Germline CDR1 SGHTA, CDR2 FQGNSA. This CDR3 comprises 15 residues. Trimming removed 2 bases from V and 3 bases from J, with 13 bases in between. The CDR3, as DNA: TGTGCCAGCAGCTTATTTATAGGGAGTGACACTGAAGCTTTCTTT. Translated: CASSLFIGSDTEAFF.

This chain uses TRBV4-2 with TRBJ2-7, with TRBD1 identical over 7 bases. The CDR3 totals 16 residues. Germline CDR1 and CDR2: LGHNA and YNFKEQ. The ends lost 0 bases at V and 3 bases at J; junction bases unmatched: 8. As DNA, the CDR3 is TGTGCCAGCAGCCAAGATCAAGGGACAGCAGACTACGAGCAGTACTTC. It is translated as CASSQDQGTADYEQYF.

The chain couples TRBV5-1 to TRBJ2-1; tentative D call: TRBD2 (5 bases). The CDR3 sequence is 13 residues long. CDR1 and CDR2 from the germline V gene are SGHRS and YFSETQ. The V and J ends lost 2 bases and 7 bases respectively, with 10 bases between them. The CDR3 sequence: CASSFGGLNEQFF. The CDR3 coding sequence is TGCGCCAGCAGCTTTGGAGGCCTAAATGAGCAGTTCTTC. Full variable domain (rest looked up from reference TRBV5-1 and TRBJ2-1): KAGVTQTPRYLIKTRGQQVTLSCSPISGHRSVSWYQQTPGQGLQFLFEYFSETQRNKGNFPGRFSGRQFSNSRSEMNVSTLELGDSALYLCASSFGGLNEQFFGPGTRLTVL.

The chain combines TRBV20-1 with TRBJ2-1; D is unclear. This CDR3 spans 10 amino acids. V lost 6 bases to trimming and J lost 12 bases, with 12 bases between them. Germline V gene data show CDR1 as DFQATT and CDR2 as SNEGSKA (reference sequence). DNA for the CDR3: TGCAGTGCCCCAATGCGTGGGCAGTTCTTC. It is translated as CSAPMRGQFF.